The rows below give T cell receptor beta chains drawn from one sample of a study of blood T cell repertoires in COVID-19. The data were produced by immunoSEQ multiplex PCR, yet TCRdb's version contains in-frame clones alone and is incomplete. The data contain 200,000 to 250,000 clones, approximately 90% of them seen just once; the ten biggest clones take up about 0.8%. The material sequenced was peripheral blood. These TCRs come from a man in his 60s with COVID-19, enrolled during active disease. The CDR3 runs from the conserved cysteine through the conserved F or W. Each record gives: clone size, J gene, V gene, D gene, CDR3 length, CDR3 DNA, CDR3 protein. D genes are given only for firm matches. Only some rows state a clone size, as once, few, many or a class for expanded clones.

clone size: NA
J gene: TRBJ1-6
V gene: TRBV18
D gene: TRBD1
CDR3 length: 15
CDR3 DNA: TGTGCCAGCTCACCAGCGACAGGGACTAATTCACCCCTCCACTTT
CDR3 protein: CASSPATGTNSPLHF

clone size: NA
J gene: TRBJ2-7
V gene: TRBV18
D gene: TRBD2
CDR3 length: 16
CDR3 DNA: TGTGCCAGCTCGAGCACTAGCGGGAGTAACTCCTACGAGCAGTACTTC
CDR3 protein: CASSSTSGSNSYEQYF

clone size: NA
J gene: TRBJ2-1
V gene: TRBV11-2
D gene: NA
CDR3 length: 14
CDR3 DNA: TGTGCCAGCAGCTCCACTAGCTCCTACAATGAGCAGTTCTTC
CDR3 protein: CASSSTSSYNEQFF

clone size: NA
J gene: TRBJ2-7
V gene: TRBV7-8
D gene: TRBD1
CDR3 length: 15
CDR3 DNA: TGTGCCAGCAGCGCGCGCGGGACAGGGGTCTACGAGCAGTACTTC
CDR3 protein: CASSARGTGVYEQYF

clone size: NA
J gene: TRBJ2-7
V gene: TRBV5-1
D gene: TRBD1
CDR3 length: 14
CDR3 DNA: TGCGCCAGCACCGCCGGGACAGGGGGGTACGAGCAGTACTTC
CDR3 protein: CASTAGTGGYEQYF

clone size: NA
J gene: TRBJ2-3
V gene: TRBV5-4
D gene: NA
CDR3 length: 17
CDR3 DNA: TGTGCCAGCGCCCCCACCGTCGGCGGGACTAGCACAGATACGCAGTATTTT
CDR3 protein: CASAPTVGGTSTDTQYF

clone size: NA
J gene: TRBJ2-1
V gene: TRBV29-1
D gene: TRBD2
CDR3 length: 15
CDR3 DNA: TGCAGCGTTGAAGATCGACTAGCGGGGTACAATGAGCAGTTCTTC
CDR3 protein: CSVEDRLAGYNEQFF

clone size: NA
J gene: TRBJ1-1
V gene: TRBV12-3/TRBV12-4
D gene: NA
CDR3 length: 12
CDR3 DNA: TGTGCCACCAGAGCACCAGCGGGTGAAGCTTTCTTT
CDR3 protein: CATRAPAGEAFF

clone size: NA
J gene: TRBJ2-7
V gene: TRBV7-6
D gene: NA
CDR3 length: 15
CDR3 DNA: TGTGCCAGCAGCTCGCGGTCAGCTTACGCTGGTGAGCAGTACTTC
CDR3 protein: CASSSRSAYAGEQYF

clone size: NA
J gene: TRBJ2-7
V gene: TRBV10-3
D gene: TRBD1
CDR3 length: 14
CDR3 DNA: TGTGCCATCAGTGAGTCCACAGGGGGCTACGAGCAGTACTTC
CDR3 protein: CAISESTGGYEQYF

clone size: NA
J gene: TRBJ2-1
V gene: TRBV7-9
D gene: TRBD2
CDR3 length: 15
CDR3 DNA: TGTGCCAGCACCTTAGGGACTAGCGGGAACAATGAGCAGTTCTTC
CDR3 protein: CASTLGTSGNNEQFF

clone size: NA
J gene: TRBJ2-4
V gene: TRBV27
D gene: NA
CDR3 length: 15
CDR3 DNA: TGTGCCAGCAGTTTTGGTCGGGGAGGCAAAAACATTCAGTACTTC
CDR3 protein: CASSFGRGGKNIQYF

clone size: NA
J gene: TRBJ1-4
V gene: TRBV5-1
D gene: TRBD1
CDR3 length: 15
CDR3 DNA: TGCGCCAGCAGCTTGGGGACAGGGGGGAAGGAAAAACTGTTTTTT
CDR3 protein: CASSLGTGGKEKLFF

clone size: NA
J gene: TRBJ1-1
V gene: TRBV19
D gene: NA
CDR3 length: 13
CDR3 DNA: TGTGCCAGTAGTACACAGGCGAACACTGAAGCTTTCTTT
CDR3 protein: CASSTQANTEAFF

clone size: NA
J gene: TRBJ2-1
V gene: TRBV2
D gene: TRBD2
CDR3 length: 15
CDR3 DNA: TGTGCCAGCAGTGTTCTAGCGGGGGAGTACAATGAGCAGTTCTTC
CDR3 protein: CASSVLAGEYNEQFF

clone size: NA
J gene: TRBJ2-1
V gene: TRBV10-1
D gene: TRBD2
CDR3 length: 15
CDR3 DNA: TGCGCCAGCAGTGGAGGGACTAGCGGGGGTTGGGAGCAGTTCTTC
CDR3 protein: CASSGGTSGGWEQFF

clone size: NA
J gene: TRBJ2-1
V gene: TRBV18
D gene: NA
CDR3 length: 17
CDR3 DNA: TGTGCCAGCTCACCATCCAAGCCGGCGGGGGCTTTCAATGAGCAGTTCTTC
CDR3 protein: CASSPSKPAGAFNEQFF

clone size: NA
J gene: TRBJ1-1
V gene: TRBV29-1
D gene: NA
CDR3 length: 15
CDR3 DNA: TGCAGCGTTACCCTCTTCTGGGGCATGAACACTGAAGCTTTCTTT
CDR3 protein: CSVTLFWGMNTEAFF

clone size: NA
J gene: TRBJ2-7
V gene: TRBV5-1
D gene: TRBD1
CDR3 length: 16
CDR3 DNA: TGCGCCAGCAGCTTGGCGGGATCGGGACAGGGCTACGAGCAGTACTTC
CDR3 protein: CASSLAGSGQGYEQYF

clone size: few
J gene: TRBJ1-1
V gene: TRBV30
D gene: NA
CDR3 length: 11
CDR3 DNA: TGTGCCTGGAGTAACCGGGCTGAAGCTTTCTTT
CDR3 protein: CAWSNRAEAFF

clone size: NA
J gene: TRBJ1-1
V gene: TRBV6-5
D gene: NA
CDR3 length: 11
CDR3 DNA: TGTGCCAGCAGTTACTCGCAGAAAGCTTTCTTT
CDR3 protein: CASSYSQKAFF

clone size: NA
J gene: TRBJ2-1
V gene: TRBV4-3
D gene: NA
CDR3 length: 15
CDR3 DNA: TGCGCCAGCAGCCTCGGACTCATTGGCGATTATGAGCAGTTCTTC
CDR3 protein: CASSLGLIGDYEQFF